This passage covers 5 T cell receptor beta chains from one sample sequenced in a study of control samples from healthy donors and cancer patients. The method was immunoSEQ multiplex PCR; TCRdb's version includes in-frame clones alone and lacks a portion of them. Seen here are about 130,000 clones, approximately 90% observed once, and the top ten hold roughly 8.7%. Sequencing input: blood. The receptors originated from a man between 18 and 35 years old in good health.

The chain recombines TRBV24-1 with TRBJ1-2; D unresolved. The CDR3 is 13 amino acids. Germline assignment: CDR1 KGHDR and CDR2 SFDVKD. Trimming left V 4 bases short and J 4 bases short, with 9 bases between. The CDR3 nucleotides are TGTGCCACCAGTGACGGATCGGGCTATGGCTACACCTTC. This codes for CATSDGSGYGYTF.

CDR3 region: CASRGRGDTEAFF. CDR3 nucleotides: TGTGCCAGCAGGGGGAGAGGGGACACTGAAGCTTTCTTT. This chain joins TRBV7-3 and TRBJ1-1; TRBD1 might be the D (5 bases). Germline CDR1 and CDR2: SGHTA and FQGTGA. CDR3 size: 13 residues. V lost 6 bases and J 3 bases, leaving 11 bases between the germline ends.

This clone was detected once. V gene TRBV18 combines with J gene TRBJ1-5; no firm D call. The ends were cut back, 3 bases at V and 5 bases at J, with 14 bases in the middle. The CDR3 length is 15 residues. In germline, CDR1 is KGHSH, CDR2 LQKENI. Here the CDR3 DNA reads TGTGCCAGCTCACCCCGGACGGGAGGAGATCAGCCCCAGCATTTT. Protein sequence: CASSPRTGGDQPQHF.

The chain links TRBV11-3 to TRBJ1-5; D may be TRBD1 (5 bases). Trimming took 6 bases from V and 7 from J, leaving 13 bases between them. The CDR3 covers 13 residues. From germline, CDR1 is SGHNT and CDR2 YENEEA. The CDR3 protein is CASSRDRGQPQHF. The CDR3 region has the DNA TGTGCCAGCAGTCGGGACCGGGGACAGCCCCAGCATTTT.

This rearrangement joins TRBV7-9 to TRBJ2-7; 9 nucleotides match TRBD1. V shed 4 bases, J shed 4 bases, and the junction held 8 bases outside the gene matches. This CDR3 contains 15 residues. Germline V CDR1 and CDR2: SEHNR, FQNEAQ (reference sequence). The CDR3 region has the DNA TGTGCCAGCAGCTCCCCCACAGGGGGCGTTTACGAGCAGTACTTC. Protein sequence: CASSSPTGGVYEQYF. The variable domain in full, completed from reference TRBV7-9 and TRBJ2-7, reads DTGVSQNPRHKITKRGQNVTFRCDPISEHNRLYWYRQTLGQGPEFLTYFQNEAQLEKSRLLSDRFSAERPKGSFSTLEIQRTEQGDSAMYLCASSSPTGGVYEQYFGPGTRLTVT.